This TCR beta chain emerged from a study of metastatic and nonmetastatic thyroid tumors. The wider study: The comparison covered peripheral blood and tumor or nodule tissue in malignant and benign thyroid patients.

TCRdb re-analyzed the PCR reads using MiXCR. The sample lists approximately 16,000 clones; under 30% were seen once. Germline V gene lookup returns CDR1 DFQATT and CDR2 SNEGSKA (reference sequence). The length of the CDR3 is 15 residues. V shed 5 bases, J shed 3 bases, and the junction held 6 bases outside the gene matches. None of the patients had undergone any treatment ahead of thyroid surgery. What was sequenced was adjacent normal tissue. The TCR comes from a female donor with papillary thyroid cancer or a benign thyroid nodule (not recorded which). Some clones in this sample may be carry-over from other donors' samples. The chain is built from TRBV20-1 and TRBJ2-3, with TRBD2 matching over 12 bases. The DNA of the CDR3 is TGCAGTGCTGTACCCGGGACTAGCGGGACAGATACGCAGTATTTT. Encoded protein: CSAVPGTSGTDTQYF.